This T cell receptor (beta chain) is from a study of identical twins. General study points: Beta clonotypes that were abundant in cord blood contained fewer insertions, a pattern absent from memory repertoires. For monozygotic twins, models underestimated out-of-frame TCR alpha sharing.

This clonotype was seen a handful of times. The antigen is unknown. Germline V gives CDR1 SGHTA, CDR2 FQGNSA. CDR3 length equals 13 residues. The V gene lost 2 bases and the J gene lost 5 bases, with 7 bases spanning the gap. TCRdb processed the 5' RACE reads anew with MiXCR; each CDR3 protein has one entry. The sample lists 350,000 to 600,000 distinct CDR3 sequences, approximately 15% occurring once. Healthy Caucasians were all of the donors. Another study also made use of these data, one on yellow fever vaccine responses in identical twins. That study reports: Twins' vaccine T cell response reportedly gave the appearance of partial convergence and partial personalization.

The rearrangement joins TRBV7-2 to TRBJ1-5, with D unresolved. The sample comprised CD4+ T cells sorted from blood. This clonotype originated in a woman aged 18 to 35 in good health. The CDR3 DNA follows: TGTGCCAGCAGCTTATCCGGGTATCAGCCCCAGCATTTT. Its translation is CASSLSGYQPQHF.